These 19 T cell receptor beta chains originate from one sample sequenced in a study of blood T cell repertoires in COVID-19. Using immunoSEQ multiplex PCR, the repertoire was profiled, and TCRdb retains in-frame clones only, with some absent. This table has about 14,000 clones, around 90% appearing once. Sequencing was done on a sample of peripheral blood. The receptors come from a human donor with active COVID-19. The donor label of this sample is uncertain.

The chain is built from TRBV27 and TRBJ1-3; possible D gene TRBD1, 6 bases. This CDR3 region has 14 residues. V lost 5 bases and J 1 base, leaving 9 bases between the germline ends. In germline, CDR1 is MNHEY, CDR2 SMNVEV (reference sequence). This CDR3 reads CASSPDSSGNTIYF. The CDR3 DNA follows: TGTGCCAGCAGTCCGGACAGTTCTGGAAACACCATATATTTT.

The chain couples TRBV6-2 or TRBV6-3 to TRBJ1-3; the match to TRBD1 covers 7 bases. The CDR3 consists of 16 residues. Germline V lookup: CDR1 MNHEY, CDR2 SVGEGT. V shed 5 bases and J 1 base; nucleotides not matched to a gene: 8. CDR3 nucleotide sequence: TGTGCCAGCAGTCCCGACAGGGTGTCGTCTGGAAACACCATATATTTT. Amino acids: CASSPDRVSSGNTIYF.

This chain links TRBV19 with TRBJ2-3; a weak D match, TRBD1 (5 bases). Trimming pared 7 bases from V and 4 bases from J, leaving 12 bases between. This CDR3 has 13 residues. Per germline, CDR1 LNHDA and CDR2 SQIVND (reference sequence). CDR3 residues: CASTPDNADTQYF. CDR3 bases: TGTGCCAGTACTCCGGACAACGCAGATACGCAGTATTTT.

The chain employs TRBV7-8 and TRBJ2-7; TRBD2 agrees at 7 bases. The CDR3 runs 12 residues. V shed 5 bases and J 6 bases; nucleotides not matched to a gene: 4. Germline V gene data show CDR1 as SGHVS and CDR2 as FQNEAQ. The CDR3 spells CASSGRGGEQYF. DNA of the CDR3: TGTGCCAGCAGCGGGAGGGGTGGCGAGCAGTACTTC. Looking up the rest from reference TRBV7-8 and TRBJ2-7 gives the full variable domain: GAGVSQSPRYKVAKRGQDVALRCDPISGHVSLFWYQQALGQGPEFLTYFQNEAQLDKSGLPSDRFFAERPEGSVSTLKIQRTQQEDSAVYLCASSGRGGEQYFGPGTRLTVT.

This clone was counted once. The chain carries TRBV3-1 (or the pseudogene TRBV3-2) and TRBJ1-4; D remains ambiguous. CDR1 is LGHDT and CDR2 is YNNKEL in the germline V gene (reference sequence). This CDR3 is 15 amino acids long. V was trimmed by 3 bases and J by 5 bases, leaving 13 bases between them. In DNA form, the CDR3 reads TGTGCCAGCAGCCATCCCACAGAGAACAATGAAAAACTGTTTTTT. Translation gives CASSHPTENNEKLFF.

As DNA, the CDR3 is TGCGCCAGCAGCCCGACAGGCCGAGGGGAAAAACTGTTTTTT. Its translation is CASSPTGRGEKLFF. The rearrangement joins TRBV5-1 to TRBJ1-4; D may be TRBD1 (6 bases). The germline CDR1 and CDR2 sequences are SGHRS and YFSETQ. The CDR3 runs 14 residues. V lost 4 bases, J lost 8 bases, and 15 bases lay in between.

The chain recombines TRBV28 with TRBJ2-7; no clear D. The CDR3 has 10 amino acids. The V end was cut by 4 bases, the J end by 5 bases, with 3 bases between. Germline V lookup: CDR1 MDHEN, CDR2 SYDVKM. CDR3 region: CASSSNEQYF. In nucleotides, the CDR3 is TGTGCCAGCAGTTCCAACGAGCAGTACTTC. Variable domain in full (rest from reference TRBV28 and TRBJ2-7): DVKVTQSSRYLVKRTGEKVFLECVQDMDHENMFWYRQDPGLGLRLIYFSYDVKMKEKGDIPEGYSVSREKKERFSLILESASTNQTSMYLCASSSNEQYFGPGTRLTVT.

The CDR3 sequence is CASSPDNLANTGELFF. CDR3 nucleotide sequence: TGCGCCAGCAGTCCGGACAACCTCGCGAACACCGGGGAGCTGTTTTTT. The chain combines TRBV5-1 with TRBJ2-2, with a tentative D call TRBD1 (5 bases). This CDR3 has 16 amino acids. The germline gives CDR1 SGHRS, CDR2 YFSETQ. Trimming took 5 bases from V and 0 from J, leaving 14 bases between them.

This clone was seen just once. The CDR3 DNA sequence: TGTGCCTGGAGTGGGCGTACAGGTTCGAGCACCGGGGAGCTGTTTTTT. It codes for CAWSGRTGSSTGELFF. The chain combines TRBV30 with TRBJ2-2, with TRBD1 as a possible D gene (5 bases). Germline V CDR1 and CDR2: GTSNPN, SVGIG (reference sequence). The CDR3 has 16 residues. V lost 1 base, J lost 4 bases, and 16 bases lay in between.

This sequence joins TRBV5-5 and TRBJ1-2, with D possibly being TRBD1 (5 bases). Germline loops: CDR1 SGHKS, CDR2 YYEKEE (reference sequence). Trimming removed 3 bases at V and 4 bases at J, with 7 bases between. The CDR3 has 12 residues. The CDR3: CASSSGIYGYTF. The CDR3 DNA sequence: TGTGCCAGCAGCTCAGGGATCTATGGCTACACCTTC.

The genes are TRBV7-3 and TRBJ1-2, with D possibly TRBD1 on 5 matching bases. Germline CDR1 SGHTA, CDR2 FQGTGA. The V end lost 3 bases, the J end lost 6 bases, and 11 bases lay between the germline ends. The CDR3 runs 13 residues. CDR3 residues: CASSFRQGHGYTF. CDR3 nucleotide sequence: TGTGCCAGCAGCTTTCGTCAGGGTCATGGCTACACCTTC. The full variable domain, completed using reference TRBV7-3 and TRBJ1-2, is GAGVSQTPSNKVTEKGKYVELRCDPISGHTALYWYRQSLGQGPEFLIYFQGTGAADDSGLPNDRFFAVRPEGSVSTLKIQRTERGDSAVYLCASSFRQGHGYTFGSGTRLTVV.

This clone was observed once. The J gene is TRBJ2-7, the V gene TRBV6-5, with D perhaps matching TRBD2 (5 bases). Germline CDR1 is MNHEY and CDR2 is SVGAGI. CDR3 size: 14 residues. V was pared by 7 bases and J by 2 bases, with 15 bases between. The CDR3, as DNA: TGTGCCAGCAAGTCGTACGGGAATACCTACGAGCAGTACTTC. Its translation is CASKSYGNTYEQYF.

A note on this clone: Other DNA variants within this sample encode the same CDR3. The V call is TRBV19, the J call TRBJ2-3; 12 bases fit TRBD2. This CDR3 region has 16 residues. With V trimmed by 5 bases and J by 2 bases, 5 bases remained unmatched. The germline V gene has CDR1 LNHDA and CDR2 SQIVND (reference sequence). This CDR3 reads CASSATSGGDTDTQYF. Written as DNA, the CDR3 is TGTGCCAGTAGTGCGACTAGCGGGGGCGACACAGATACGCAGTATTTT.

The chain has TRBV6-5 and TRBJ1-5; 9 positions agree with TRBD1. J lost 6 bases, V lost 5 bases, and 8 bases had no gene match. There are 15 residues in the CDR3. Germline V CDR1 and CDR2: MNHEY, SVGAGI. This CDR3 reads CASSKNRGPGQPQHF. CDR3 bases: TGTGCCAGCAGTAAAAACAGGGGGCCAGGTCAGCCCCAGCATTTT.

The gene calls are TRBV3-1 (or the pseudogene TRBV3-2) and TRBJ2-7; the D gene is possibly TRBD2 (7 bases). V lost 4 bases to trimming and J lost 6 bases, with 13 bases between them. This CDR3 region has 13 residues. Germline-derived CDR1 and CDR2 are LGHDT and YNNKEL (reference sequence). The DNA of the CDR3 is TGTGCCAGCAGCCTGAGAGGGGGGGGCGAGCAGTACTTC. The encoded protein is CASSLRGGGEQYF.

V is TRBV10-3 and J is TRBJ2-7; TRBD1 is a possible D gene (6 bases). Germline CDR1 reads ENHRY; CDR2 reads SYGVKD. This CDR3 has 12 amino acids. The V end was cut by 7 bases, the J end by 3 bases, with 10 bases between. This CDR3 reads CAITRDNYEQYF. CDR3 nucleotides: TGTGCCATCACCCGGGACAACTACGAGCAGTACTTC.

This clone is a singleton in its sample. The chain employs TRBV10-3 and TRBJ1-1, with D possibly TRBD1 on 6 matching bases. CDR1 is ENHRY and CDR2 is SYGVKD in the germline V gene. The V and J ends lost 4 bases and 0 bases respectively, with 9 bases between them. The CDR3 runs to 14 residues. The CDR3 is CAISAQGLNTEAFF. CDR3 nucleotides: TGTGCCATCAGTGCACAGGGACTGAACACTGAAGCTTTCTTT.

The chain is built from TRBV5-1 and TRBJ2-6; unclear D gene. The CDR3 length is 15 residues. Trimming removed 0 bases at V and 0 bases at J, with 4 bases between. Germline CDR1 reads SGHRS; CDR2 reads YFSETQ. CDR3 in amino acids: CASSLGSSGANVLTF. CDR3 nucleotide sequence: TGCGCCAGCAGCTTGGGCAGCTCTGGGGCCAACGTCCTGACTTTC.

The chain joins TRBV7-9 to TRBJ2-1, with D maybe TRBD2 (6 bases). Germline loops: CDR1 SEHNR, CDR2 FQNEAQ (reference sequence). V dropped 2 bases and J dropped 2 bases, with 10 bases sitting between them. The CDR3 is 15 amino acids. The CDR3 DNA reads TGTGCCAGCAGCTTATTAGGGAGGACCTACAATGAGCAGTTCTTC. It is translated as CASSLLGRTYNEQFF.